Below, 25 T cell receptor beta chains from the same sample are listed, as sequenced in a study of identical twins. TCRdb reprocessed the 5' RACE reads with MiXCR, giving one entry per CDR3 protein. Of hundreds of thousands of distinct CDR3 sequences listed, approximately 6% were seen once; the top ten hold roughly 2%. The material sequenced was naive T cells sorted from blood. The receptors were sampled from a man aged 18 to 30 in good health.

The genes are TRBV5-1 and TRBJ2-4; D ambiguous. CDR1 and CDR2 (germline): SGHRS, YFSETQ. Trimming took off 4 bases at V and 5 bases at J, with 16 bases between the two ends. The CDR3 sequence is 15 residues long. The CDR3 nucleotides are TGCGCCAGCAGCAAGGGTCCCGGTCGGGAAAACATTCAGTACTTC. It yields the protein CASSKGPGRENIQYF.

The gene calls are TRBV12-3 or TRBV12-4 and TRBJ2-7; D may match TRBD1 or TRBD2 (5 bases each). The CDR3 spans 13 residues. V lost 5 bases, J lost 6 bases, and 14 bases lay in between. The CDR3, as DNA: TGTGCCAGCAGTCAAATGGGACCTGGCGAGCAGTACGTC. Protein sequence: CASSQMGPGEQYV.

This clonotype was seen at least ten times. V gene TRBV5-1 combines with J gene TRBJ1-4; a weak D match, TRBD1 (5 bases). Trimming left V 6 bases short and J 4 bases short, with 19 bases between. This CDR3 is built from 16 residues. Germline-derived CDR1 and CDR2 are SGHRS and YFSETQ. The CDR3 reads CASTPSGTESNEKLFF. For the CDR3, the DNA is TGCGCCAGCACCCCATCCGGGACGGAAAGTAATGAAAAACTGTTTTTT.

The rearrangement joins TRBV7-2 to TRBJ1-6; 8 bases align to TRBD1. The V gene's germline CDR1 is SGHTA and CDR2 FQGNSA. V lost 5 bases to trimming and J lost 7 bases; unmatched junction nucleotides: 13. The CDR3 is made up of 17 amino acids. The CDR3 spells CASSLGGGQGTNSPLHF. The CDR3, as DNA: TGTGCCAGCAGCCTAGGGGGTGGACAGGGAACAAATTCACCCCTCCACTTT.

The V and J genes are TRBV20-1 and TRBJ1-2; 7 bases align to TRBD1. Germline loops: CDR1 DFQATT, CDR2 SNEGSKA (reference sequence). J gave up 8 bases and V 8 bases, and 5 bases lay outside the gene matches. The CDR3 totals 10 residues. In DNA form, the CDR3 reads TGCAGTTCTCACAGGGGCGGCTACACCTTC. This translates into CSSHRGGYTF.

Details on this clonotype: A much larger clone lies one base from this, so it may be a read error. This chain links TRBV10-3 with TRBJ2-7, with 9 bases identical to TRBD2. The end of the DNA is better explained by TRBJ2-1, so the J call may be wrong. Germline CDR1 and CDR2: ENHRY and SYGVKD. This CDR3 region has 15 residues. CDR3 DNA sequence: TGTGCCATCAGTGAGTCGACTAGCGGACCCTACGAGCAGTTCTTC. Protein: CAISESTSGPYEQFF.

This clonotype was recorded a few times. This sequence joins TRBV12-3 or TRBV12-4 and TRBJ2-2, with 13 bases aligning to TRBD2. The CDR3 has 21 residues. After removal of 4 bases from V and 4 bases from J, the junction contained 18 bases not matched to a gene. The CDR3 nucleotides are TGTGCCAGCAGTTCATTCCCCCGAAGGACTAGCGGGAGCTTGGTCACCGGGGAGCTGTTTTTT. Protein sequence: CASSSFPRRTSGSLVTGELFF.

This clonotype was detected many times. V gene TRBV4-2 combines with J gene TRBJ2-7, with 8 bases that match TRBD2. Germline lookup yields CDR1 LGHNA and CDR2 YNFKEQ. This CDR3 is 16 amino acids long. J gave up 6 bases and V 0 bases, and 10 bases lay outside the gene matches. Written as DNA, the CDR3 is TGTGCCAGCAGCCAAGACGTAGGTAGCGGGATGCCCGAGCAGTACTTC. This encodes CASSQDVGSGMPEQYF.

This clonotype was detected only a few times. V and J are TRBV24-1 and TRBJ2-5; D not resolved. The germline V gene has CDR1 KGHDR and CDR2 SFDVKD. The CDR3 contains 17 residues. The V and J ends lost 0 bases and 1 base respectively, with 14 bases between them. This CDR3 is CATSDLPGRELQETQYF. CDR3 nucleotides: TGTGCCACCAGTGATTTGCCGGGCCGCGAGCTCCAAGAGACCCAGTACTTC.

This clonotype was seen many times. V gene TRBV29-1 combines with J gene TRBJ2-3, with D possibly matching TRBD2 (6 bases). CDR3 size: 13 residues. Germline V gene data show CDR1 as SQVTM and CDR2 as ANQGSEA. Trimming pared 4 bases from V and 3 bases from J, leaving 11 bases between. CDR3 sequence: CSVGRRETDTQYF. The CDR3 DNA is TGCAGCGTTGGGAGACGGGAGACAGATACGCAGTATTTT.

The chain combines TRBV15 with TRBJ2-5, with D perhaps TRBD2 (6 bases). There are 17 residues in the CDR3. Germline CDR1 LNHNV, CDR2 YYDKDF (reference sequence). Deletions cut 3 bases from V and 4 bases from J, with 21 bases between. CDR3 sequence reads: CATSSPDGSFIRETQYF. CDR3 nucleotide sequence: TGTGCCACCAGCAGCCCCGACGGGAGTTTTATCAGAGAGACCCAGTACTTC. Filled out from reference TRBV15 and TRBJ2-5, the complete variable domain reads DAMVIQNPRYQVTQFGKPVTLSCSQTLNHNVMYWYQQKSSQAPKLLFHYYDKDFNNEADTPDNFQSRRPNTSFCFLDIRSPGLGDTAMYLCATSSPDGSFIRETQYFGPGTRLLVL.

This clonotype was seen repeatedly, ten times or more. The chain combines TRBV27 with TRBJ2-1, with D uncertain. Germline V gene data show CDR1 as MNHEY and CDR2 as SMNVEV (reference sequence). The germline V and J ends were trimmed by 0 bases and 6 bases, with 12 bases remaining between them. This CDR3 is 15 amino acids long. CDR3 residues: CASSLSRHWGNEQFF. The CDR3 bases are TGTGCCAGCAGTTTATCGAGACATTGGGGCAATGAGCAGTTCTTC.

This clonotype occurred many times. The gene calls are TRBV28 and TRBJ2-7; D gene ambiguous. V dropped 4 bases and J dropped 3 bases, with 10 bases sitting between them. Germline CDR1 is MDHEN and CDR2 is SYDVKM. CDR3 length equals 13 residues. The CDR3 coding sequence is TGTGCCAGCAGTTCCCCTCCCGACTACGAGCAGTACTTC. As protein: CASSSPPDYEQYF.

In regard to this clonotype: It may be a read error: a sequence one base away is much more abundant. This rearrangement joins TRBV28 to TRBJ2-3; the D is unclear. The CDR3 has 11 amino acids. Germline lookup yields CDR1 MDHEN and CDR2 SYDVKM. Deletions cut 6 bases from V and 4 bases from J, with 5 bases between. CDR3 in amino acids: CASSAPDTQYF. The DNA for the CDR3 is TGTGCCAGCAGCGCCCCAGATACGCAGTATTTT. The entire variable domain, with the rest obtained from reference TRBV28 and TRBJ2-3, is as follows: DVKVTQSSRYLVKRTGEKVFLECVQDMDHENMFWYRQDPGLGLRLIYFSYDVKMKEKGDIPEGYSVSREKKERFSLILESASTNQTSMYLCASSAPDTQYFGPGTRLTVL.

The sample holds a few counts of this clonotype. This CDR3 is CASSLQEILAGNTIYF. The CDR3 DNA is TGTGCCAGCTCACTCCAGGAGATTTTAGCTGGAAACACCATATATTTT. V gene TRBV18 combines with J gene TRBJ1-3; D gene ambiguous. V lost 4 bases, J lost 2 bases, and 15 bases lay in between. From germline, CDR1 is KGHSH and CDR2 LQKENI. The CDR3 length is 16 residues.

This clonotype was counted at least ten times. CDR3 region: CSGAWGATEAFF. CDR3 nucleotides: TGCAGCGGTGCTTGGGGGGCCACTGAAGCTTTCTTT. The chain is built from TRBV29-1 and TRBJ1-1; D perhaps matches TRBD1 (6 bases). CDR3 length: 12 amino acids. CDR1 is SQVTM and CDR2 is ANQGSEA in the germline V gene. Trimming shortened V by 7 bases and J by 4 bases, and 13 bases separated the two germline ends.

The genes are TRBV5-1 and TRBJ1-1, with D unresolved. The germline gives CDR1 SGHRS, CDR2 YFSETQ. This CDR3 is built from 15 residues. Trimming stripped 1 base from V and 1 base from J, with 11 bases between. CDR3 region: CASSLSDWSNTEAFF. In DNA, the CDR3 is TGCGCCAGCAGCTTGTCCGACTGGTCGAACACTGAAGCTTTCTTT.

In this sample, this clonotype turned up a few times. This chain joins TRBV7-2 and TRBJ2-1; TRBD2 matches at 7 bases. The V segment lost 5 bases and the J segment 0 bases; nucleotides outside the gene matches: 7. The CDR3 consists of 16 residues. CDR1 is SGHTA and CDR2 is FQGNSA in the germline V gene. Written as DNA, the CDR3 is TGTGCCAGCAGCCCCCCCGGGAGGAGCTCCTACAATGAGCAGTTCTTC. As protein: CASSPPGRSSYNEQFF.

This clonotype was detected ten times or more. This rearrangement joins TRBV20-1 to TRBJ2-1; no firm D call. V lost 3 bases and J 7 bases, leaving 13 bases between the germline ends. This CDR3 contains 13 residues. Germline CDR1 DFQATT, CDR2 SNEGSKA (reference sequence). CDR3 bases: TGCAGTGCTAGTTATCGGGCCAGGAATGAGCAGTTCTTC. Translated, it gives CSASYRARNEQFF.

Only a few counts were recorded for this clonotype. The V gene is TRBV7-9, the J gene TRBJ1-1, with D hard to call. Trimming pared 5 bases from V and 3 bases from J, leaving 10 bases between. The length of the CDR3 is 13 residues. CDR1 and CDR2 from the germline V gene are SEHNR and FQNEAQ (reference sequence). The CDR3, as DNA: TGTGCCAGCAGCCCCTGGACGGACACTGAAGCTTTCTTT. Protein: CASSPWTDTEAFF.

This chain uses TRBV3-1 with TRBJ2-1, with 10 bases identical to TRBD2. With 4 bases clipped from V and 2 bases from J, the junction kept 5 bases outside the gene matches. This CDR3 has 16 amino acids. In germline, CDR1 is LGHDT, CDR2 YNNKEL (reference sequence). The CDR3 region is CASSLPTSGTYNEQFF. The CDR3 nucleotides read TGTGCCAGCAGCCTCCCAACTAGCGGGACCTACAATGAGCAGTTCTTC.

This clonotype was found many times. This rearrangement joins TRBV27 to TRBJ1-1; D perhaps matches TRBD1 (5 bases). From germline, CDR1 is MNHEY and CDR2 SMNVEV (reference sequence). The CDR3 has 14 residues. V lost 5 bases to trimming and J lost 5 bases, with 15 bases between them. CDR3 in DNA: TGTGCCAGCAGTCAACAGGAGAGTGGGACTGAAGCTTTCTTT. This codes for CASSQQESGTEAFF.

This clonotype has a handful of counts. The chain joins TRBV6-1 to TRBJ2-3, with TRBD2 matching 8 bases. CDR1 is MNHNS and CDR2 is SASEGT in the germline V gene. The CDR3 is 15 residues long. The junction had 6 bases not matched to a gene; V was cut back by 6 bases and J by 1 base. The CDR3 loop is CASRVLAGGTDTQYF. CDR3 DNA sequence: TGTGCCAGCAGGGTTCTAGCGGGTGGCACAGATACGCAGTATTTT.

This clonotype was counted many times. The V and J genes are TRBV5-1 and TRBJ1-5, with 8 bases lining up with TRBD1. The CDR3 runs to 16 residues. The V and J ends lost 0 bases and 4 bases, in that order; junction bases with no gene match: 6. Germline V CDR1 and CDR2: SGHRS, YFSETQ. The CDR3 reads CASSLAPTGGNQPQHF. The CDR3 nucleotides read TGCGCCAGCAGCTTGGCACCTACAGGGGGAAATCAGCCCCAGCATTTT.

This clonotype appeared many times. V usage is TRBV12-3 or TRBV12-4 and J usage is TRBJ2-5; the D gene is possibly TRBD1 (5 bases). This CDR3 has 18 residues. With 7 bases removed from V and 3 bases from J, the gap between germline ends came to 27 bases. The CDR3 reads CASIPLLRADSGEETQYF. The CDR3 nucleotides are TGTGCCAGCATCCCCCTGCTCAGGGCAGATAGTGGGGAAGAGACCCAGTACTTC.